The 13 T cell receptor beta chains reported below all come from one sample, sequenced in a study of early T cells in non-severe SARS-CoV-2 infection. From the 5' RACE reads, TCRdb called clonotypes with MiXCR, one entry per CDR3 protein. The data contain 65,000 to 75,000 distinct CDR3 sequences, 3.5% to 6% of them singletons. Source: whole blood, taken at baseline. Source of these receptors: an adult who was a healthcare worker with PCR-confirmed SARS-CoV-2 infection or an uninfected control (not recorded which). The donor label of this sample is uncertain.

The chain combines TRBV3-2 with TRBJ1-1; the table calls TRBD1, which could not be checked here. TRBV3-2 is noted as a pseudogene. There are 17 residues in the CDR3. The CDR3 DNA follows: TGTGCCAGCAGCCAAGTTAGACTTTGGGGGGTGGACACTGAAGCTTTCTTT. Protein: CASSQVRLWGVDTEAFF.

This clonotype was recorded many times. This chain uses TRBV6-5 with TRBJ2-2, with D possibly matching TRBD1 (6 bases). This CDR3 spans 15 amino acids. In germline, CDR1 is MNHEY, CDR2 SVGAGI. V gave up 1 base and J gave up 6 bases, with 12 bases separating them. The CDR3 spells CASSYLGTGSGELFF. The CDR3 DNA reads TGTGCCAGCAGTTACTTGGGTACAGGGTCCGGGGAGCTGTTTTTT.

This clonotype was detected ten times or more. V and J are TRBV11-3 and TRBJ2-5; D call uncertain. The CDR3 length is 13 residues. Germline assignment: CDR1 SGHNT and CDR2 YENEEA. With 5 bases removed from V and 0 bases from J, the gap between germline ends came to 7 bases. The CDR3 DNA follows: TGTGCCAGCAGCGAGCGCAACCAAGAGACCCAGTACTTC. Translating gives CASSERNQETQYF.

This clonotype has a count of ten or more. This chain connects TRBV7-2 to TRBJ1-1; TRBD1 matches at 7 bases. The CDR3 runs to 14 residues. The junction had 9 bases not matched to a gene; V was cut back by 4 bases and J by 7 bases. CDR1 is SGHTA and CDR2 is FQGNSA in the germline V gene. CDR3 in amino acids: CASSWLYRGSEAFF. In DNA, the CDR3 is TGTGCCAGCAGCTGGCTGTACAGGGGAAGTGAAGCTTTCTTT.

Many counts were recorded for this clonotype. The rearrangement uses TRBV11-2 and TRBJ2-7; D remains unclear. The V and J ends lost 0 bases and 2 bases respectively, with 11 bases between them. The CDR3 runs to 15 residues. Germline CDR1 and CDR2: SGHAT and FQNNGV. The DNA of the CDR3 is TGTGCCAGCAGCTTAGAGGGCCCAGCGACCTACGAGCAGTACTTC. It encodes CASSLEGPATYEQYF. Looking up the rest from reference TRBV11-2 and TRBJ2-7 gives the full variable domain: EAGVAQSPRYKIIEKRQSVAFWCNPISGHATLYWYQQILGQGPKLLIQFQNNGVVDDSQLPKDRFSAERLKGVDSTLKIQPAKLEDSAVYLCASSLEGPATYEQYFGPGTRLTVT.

This clonotype was found many times. The chain couples TRBV6-5 to TRBJ2-1; tentatively, D is TRBD2 (6 bases). The CDR3 runs to 19 residues. The V and J ends lost 6 bases and 4 bases respectively, with 28 bases between them. Looked up from germline, CDR1 is MNHEY and CDR2 is SVGAGI. The CDR3 loop is CASRPFLIARRAGYNEQFF. CDR3 nucleotide sequence: TGTGCCAGCAGACCATTCTTGATCGCGCGGAGGGCTGGGTACAATGAGCAGTTCTTC.

This clonotype has ten or more counts. The genes are TRBV7-2 and TRBJ1-2, with 10 bases aligning to TRBD1. Germline assignment: CDR1 SGHTA and CDR2 FQGNSA. CDR3 length equals 16 residues. The junction had 13 bases not matched to a gene; V was cut back by 4 bases and J by 8 bases. Here the CDR3 reads CASSSSTGGVVGGYTF. For the CDR3, the DNA is TGTGCCAGCAGCTCCTCGACAGGGGGCGTAGTTGGAGGCTACACCTTC.

Many counts were recorded for this clonotype. The chain is built from TRBV4-1 and TRBJ1-5; D call uncertain. V lost 4 bases and J 1 base, leaving 11 bases between the germline ends. CDR3 length: 15 residues. Germline V gives CDR1 MGHRA, CDR2 YSYEKL. This CDR3 reads CASSLGTRSNQPQHF. DNA for the CDR3: TGCGCCAGCAGCCTGGGAACTCGGAGCAATCAGCCCCAGCATTTT.

The gene calls are TRBV6-6 and TRBJ1-4; D gene ambiguous. The CDR3 is 12 residues long. Germline CDR1 MNHNY, CDR2 SVGAGI (reference sequence). Trimming took off 2 bases at V and 7 bases at J, with 5 bases between the two ends. CDR3 nucleotide sequence: TGTGCCAGCAGTTACGAGTCTGAAAAACTGTTTTTT. Its translation: CASSYESEKLFF.

This clonotype came up a few times. The J gene is TRBJ2-7, the V gene TRBV20-1; 9 bases align to TRBD2. Germline lookup yields CDR1 DFQATT and CDR2 SNEGSKA (reference sequence). The CDR3 consists of 15 residues. V gave up 0 bases and J gave up 3 bases; unmatched junction bases: 6. CDR3 sequence reads: CSARDLAGSGYEQYF. DNA of the CDR3: TGCAGTGCTAGAGACCTAGCGGGGAGTGGCTACGAGCAGTACTTC.

This clonotype was picked up many times. V gene TRBV7-9 combines with J gene TRBJ2-1; D gene unclear. This CDR3 is built from 12 residues. CDR1 is SEHNR and CDR2 is FQNEAQ in the germline V gene (reference sequence). The V end was cut by 2 bases, the J end by 8 bases, with 7 bases between. The CDR3 region has the DNA TGTGCCAGCAGCTTAAGAGACGATGAGCAGTTCTTC. Amino acid sequence: CASSLRDDEQFF.

The table lists this clonotype with many counts. V is TRBV7-9 and J is TRBJ1-5; the D is unclear. This CDR3 comprises 14 residues. The V and J ends lost 5 bases and 9 bases respectively, with 17 bases between them. In germline, CDR1 is SEHNR, CDR2 FQNEAQ (reference sequence). CDR3 DNA sequence: TGTGCCAGCAGCGCAGACAAGACCCGGGGGCCCCAGCATTTT. Translated: CASSADKTRGPQHF.

The chain is built from TRBV20-1 and TRBJ2-7; a possible D gene is TRBD1 (6 bases). Germline CDR1 and CDR2: DFQATT and SNEGSKA (reference sequence). V was cut by 5 bases and J by 5 bases, with 19 bases left in between. This CDR3 spans 14 amino acids. CDR3 DNA sequence: TGCAGTGCTGGATCGATTGCAGGGGAGAACGAGCAGTACTTC. Translation gives CSAGSIAGENEQYF.